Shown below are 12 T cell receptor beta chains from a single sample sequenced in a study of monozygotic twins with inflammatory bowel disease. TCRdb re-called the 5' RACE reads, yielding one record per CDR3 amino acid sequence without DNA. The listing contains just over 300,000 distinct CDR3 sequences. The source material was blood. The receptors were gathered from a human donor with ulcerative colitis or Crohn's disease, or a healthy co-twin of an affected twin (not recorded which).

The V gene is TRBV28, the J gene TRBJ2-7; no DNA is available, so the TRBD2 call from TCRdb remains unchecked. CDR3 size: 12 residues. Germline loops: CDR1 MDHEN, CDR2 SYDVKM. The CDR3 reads CATSDRSYEQYF.

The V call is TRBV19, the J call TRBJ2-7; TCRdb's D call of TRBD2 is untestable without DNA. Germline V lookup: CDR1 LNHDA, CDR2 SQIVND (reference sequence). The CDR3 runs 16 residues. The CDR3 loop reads CASSIRTSGNPYEQYF.

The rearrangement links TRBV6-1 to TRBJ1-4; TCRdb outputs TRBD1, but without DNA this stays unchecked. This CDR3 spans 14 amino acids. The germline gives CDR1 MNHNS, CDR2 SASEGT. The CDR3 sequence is CASTPMGRNEKLFF.

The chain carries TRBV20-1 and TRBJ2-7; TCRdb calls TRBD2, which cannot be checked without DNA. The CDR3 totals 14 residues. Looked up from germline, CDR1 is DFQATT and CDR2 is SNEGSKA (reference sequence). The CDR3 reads CSARASGTTTEQYF.

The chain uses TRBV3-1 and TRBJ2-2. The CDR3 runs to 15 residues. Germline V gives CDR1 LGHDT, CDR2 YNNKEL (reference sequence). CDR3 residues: CASSQGQVNTGELFF.

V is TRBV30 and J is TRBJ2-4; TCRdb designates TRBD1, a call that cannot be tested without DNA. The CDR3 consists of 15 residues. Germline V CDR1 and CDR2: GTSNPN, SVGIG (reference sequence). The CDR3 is CAWSTGQLAKNIQYF. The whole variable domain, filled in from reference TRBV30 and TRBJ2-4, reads SQTIHQWPATLVQPVGSPLSLECTVEGTSNPNLYWYRQAAGRGLQLLFYSVGIGQISSEVPQNLSASRPQDRQFILSSKKLLLSDSGFYLCAWSTGQLAKNIQYFGAGTRLSVL.

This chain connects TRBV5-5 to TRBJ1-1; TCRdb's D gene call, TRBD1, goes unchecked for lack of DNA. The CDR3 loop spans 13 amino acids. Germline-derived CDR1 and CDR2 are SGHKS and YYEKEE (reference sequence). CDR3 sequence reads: CASSFVGEAEAFF. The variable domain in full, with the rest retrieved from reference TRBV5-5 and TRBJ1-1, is DAGVTQSPTHLIKTRGQQVTLRCSPISGHKSVSWYQQVLGQGPQFIFQYYEKEERGRGNFPDRFSARQFPNYSSELNVNALLLGDSALYLCASSFVGEAEAFFGQGTRLTVV.

This CDR3 reads CASSFTGTSYEQYF. V gene TRBV28 combines with J gene TRBJ2-7; with no DNA, the TCRdb D assignment of TRBD1 cannot be verified. The CDR3 has 14 amino acids. Germline values: CDR1 MDHEN, CDR2 SYDVKM.

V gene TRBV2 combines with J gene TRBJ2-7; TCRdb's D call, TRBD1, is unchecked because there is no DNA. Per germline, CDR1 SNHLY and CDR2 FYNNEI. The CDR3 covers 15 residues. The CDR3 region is CASIKSGTGYYEQYF.

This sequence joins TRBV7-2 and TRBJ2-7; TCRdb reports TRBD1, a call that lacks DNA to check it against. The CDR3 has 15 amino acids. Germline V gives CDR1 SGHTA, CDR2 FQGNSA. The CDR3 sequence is CASSLMAGSTLEQYF.

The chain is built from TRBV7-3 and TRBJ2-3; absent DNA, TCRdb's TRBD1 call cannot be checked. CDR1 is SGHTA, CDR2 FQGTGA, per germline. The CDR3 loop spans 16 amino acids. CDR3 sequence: CASSLTLGGVTDTQYF.

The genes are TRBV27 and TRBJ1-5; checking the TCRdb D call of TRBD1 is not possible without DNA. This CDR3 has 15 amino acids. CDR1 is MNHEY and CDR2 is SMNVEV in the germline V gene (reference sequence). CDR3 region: CASSLWTGSNQPQHF.